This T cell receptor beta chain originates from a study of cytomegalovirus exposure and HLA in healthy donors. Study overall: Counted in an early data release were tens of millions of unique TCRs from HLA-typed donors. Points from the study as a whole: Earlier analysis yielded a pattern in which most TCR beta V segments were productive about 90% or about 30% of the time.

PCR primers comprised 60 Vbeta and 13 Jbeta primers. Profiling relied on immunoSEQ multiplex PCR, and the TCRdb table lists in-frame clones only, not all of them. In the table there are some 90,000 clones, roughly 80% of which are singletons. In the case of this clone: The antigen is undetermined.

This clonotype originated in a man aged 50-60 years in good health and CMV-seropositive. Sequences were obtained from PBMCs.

CDR3 nucleotides: TGTGCCAGTAGCGGGGTCTCGAACACTGAAGCTTTCTTT. It encodes CASSGVSNTEAFF. This chain uses TRBV19 with TRBJ1-1, with unresolved D. The CDR3 is 13 amino acids. Germline V gene sequence: CDR1 LNHDA, CDR2 SQIVND (reference sequence). Trimming cost V 6 bases and J 1 base, with 9 bases left between them.